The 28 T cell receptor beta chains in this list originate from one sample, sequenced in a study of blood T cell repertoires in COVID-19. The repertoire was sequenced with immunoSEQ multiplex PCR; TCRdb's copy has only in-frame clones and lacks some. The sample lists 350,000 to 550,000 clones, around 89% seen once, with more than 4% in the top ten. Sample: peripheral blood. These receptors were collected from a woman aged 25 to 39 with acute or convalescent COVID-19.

Here the CDR3 reads CASSFGGQGAGNTIYF. CDR3 bases: TGCGCCAGCAGCTTCGGAGGACAGGGGGCTGGAAACACCATATATTTT. This chain links TRBV5-1 with TRBJ1-3; 10 nucleotides match TRBD1. The V gene's germline CDR1 is SGHRS and CDR2 YFSETQ. The J segment lost 2 bases and the V segment lost 2 bases, leaving 4 bases of the junction unmatched. The CDR3 loop spans 16 amino acids.

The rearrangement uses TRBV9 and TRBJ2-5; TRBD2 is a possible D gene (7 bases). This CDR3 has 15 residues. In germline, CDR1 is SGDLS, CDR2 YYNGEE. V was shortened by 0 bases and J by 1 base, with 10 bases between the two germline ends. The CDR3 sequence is CASSVEAGAQETQYF. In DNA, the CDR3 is TGTGCCAGCAGCGTAGAGGCGGGGGCCCAAGAGACCCAGTACTTC.

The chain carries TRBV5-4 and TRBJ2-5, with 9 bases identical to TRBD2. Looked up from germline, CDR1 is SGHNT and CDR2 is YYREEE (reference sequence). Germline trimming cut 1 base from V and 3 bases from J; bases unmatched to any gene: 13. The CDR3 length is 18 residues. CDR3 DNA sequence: TGTGCCAGCAGCTTGTTGAGAGTGACTAGCGGTGAAAAAGAGACCCAGTACTTC. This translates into CASSLLRVTSGEKETQYF.

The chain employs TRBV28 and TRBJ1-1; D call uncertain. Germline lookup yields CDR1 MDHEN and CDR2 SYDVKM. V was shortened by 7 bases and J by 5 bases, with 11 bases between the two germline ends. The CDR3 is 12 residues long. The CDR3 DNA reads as TGTGCCAGCACCTCGAAGAGTACTGAAGCTTTCTTT. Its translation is CASTSKSTEAFF.

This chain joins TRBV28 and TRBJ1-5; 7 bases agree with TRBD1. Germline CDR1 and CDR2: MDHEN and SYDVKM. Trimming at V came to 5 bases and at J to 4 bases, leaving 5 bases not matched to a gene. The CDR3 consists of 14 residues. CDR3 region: CASSQDRVNQPQHF. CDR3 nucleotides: TGTGCCAGCAGTCAAGACAGGGTGAATCAGCCCCAGCATTTT.

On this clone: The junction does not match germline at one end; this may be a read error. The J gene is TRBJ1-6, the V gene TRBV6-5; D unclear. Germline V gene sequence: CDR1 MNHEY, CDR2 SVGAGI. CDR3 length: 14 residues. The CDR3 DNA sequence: TGTGCCGGCAGTTCCGGGAATTTAGGATCACCCCTCCACTTT. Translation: CAGSSGNLGSPLHF.

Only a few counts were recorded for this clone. CDR3 region: CASTLQGAYQPQHF. The CDR3, as DNA: TGTGCCAGTACCTTACAGGGGGCGTATCAGCCCCAGCATTTT. The chain is built from TRBV19 and TRBJ1-5; 9 positions match TRBD1. This CDR3 is built from 14 residues. Per germline, CDR1 LNHDA and CDR2 SQIVND (reference sequence). J lost 5 bases, V lost 7 bases, and 6 bases had no gene match.

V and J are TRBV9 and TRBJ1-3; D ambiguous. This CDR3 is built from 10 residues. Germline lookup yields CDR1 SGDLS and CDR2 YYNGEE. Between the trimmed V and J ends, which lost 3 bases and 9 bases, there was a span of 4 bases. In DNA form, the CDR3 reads TGTGCCAGCAGCGGTAGCACCATATATTTT. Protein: CASSGSTIYF.

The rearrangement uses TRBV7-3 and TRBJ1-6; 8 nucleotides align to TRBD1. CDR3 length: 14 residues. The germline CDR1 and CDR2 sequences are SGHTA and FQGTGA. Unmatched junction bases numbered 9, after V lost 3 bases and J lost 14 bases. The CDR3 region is CASSFDDRGGTLHF. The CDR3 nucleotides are TGTGCCAGCAGCTTCGACGACAGGGGTGGTACCCTCCACTTT.

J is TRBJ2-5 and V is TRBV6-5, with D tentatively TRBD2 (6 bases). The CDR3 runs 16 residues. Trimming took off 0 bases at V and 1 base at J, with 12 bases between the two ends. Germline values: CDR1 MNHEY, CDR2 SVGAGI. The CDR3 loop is CASSYSPLAAQETQYF. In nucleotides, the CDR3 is TGTGCCAGCAGTTACTCGCCCTTAGCGGCCCAAGAGACCCAGTACTTC.

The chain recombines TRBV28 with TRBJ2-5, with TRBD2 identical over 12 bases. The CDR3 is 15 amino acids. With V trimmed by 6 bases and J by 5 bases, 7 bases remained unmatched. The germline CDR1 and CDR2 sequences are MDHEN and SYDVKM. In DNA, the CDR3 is TGTGCCAGCAGCTCTAGCGGGGGGGCCGGGGAGACCCAGTACTTC. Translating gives CASSSSGGAGETQYF.

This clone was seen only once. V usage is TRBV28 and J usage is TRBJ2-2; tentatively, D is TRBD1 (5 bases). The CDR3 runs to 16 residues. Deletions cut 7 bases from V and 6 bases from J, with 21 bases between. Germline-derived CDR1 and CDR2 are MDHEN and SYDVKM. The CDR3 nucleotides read TGTGCCAGCATTGATGGGGCAGGGAATCGGGCCGGGGAGCTGTTTTTT. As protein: CASIDGAGNRAGELFF.

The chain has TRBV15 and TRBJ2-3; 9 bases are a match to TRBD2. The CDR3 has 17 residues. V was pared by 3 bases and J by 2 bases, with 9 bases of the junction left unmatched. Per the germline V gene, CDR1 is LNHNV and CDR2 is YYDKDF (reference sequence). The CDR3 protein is CATSSLGLAGDTDTQYF. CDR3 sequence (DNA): TGTGCCACCAGCAGCCTCGGTTTAGCGGGGGACACAGATACGCAGTATTTT. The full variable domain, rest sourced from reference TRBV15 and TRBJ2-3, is DAMVIQNPRYQVTQFGKPVTLSCSQTLNHNVMYWYQQKSSQAPKLLFHYYDKDFNNEADTPDNFQSRRPNTSFCFLDIRSPGLGDTAMYLCATSSLGLAGDTDTQYFGPGTRLTVL.

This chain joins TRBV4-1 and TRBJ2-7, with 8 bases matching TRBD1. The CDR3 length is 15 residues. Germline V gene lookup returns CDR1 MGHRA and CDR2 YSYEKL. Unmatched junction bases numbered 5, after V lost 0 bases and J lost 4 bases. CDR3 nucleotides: TGCGCCAGCAGCCAAGAGGACAGGGAGGTGTACGAGCAGTACTTC. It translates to CASSQEDREVYEQYF.

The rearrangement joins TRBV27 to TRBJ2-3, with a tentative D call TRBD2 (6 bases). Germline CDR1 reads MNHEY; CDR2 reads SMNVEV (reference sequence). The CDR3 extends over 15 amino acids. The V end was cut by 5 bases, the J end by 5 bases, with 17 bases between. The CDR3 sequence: CASSLSPGGKDTQYF. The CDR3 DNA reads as TGTGCCAGCAGTCTTAGCCCCGGGGGTAAAGATACGCAGTATTTT.

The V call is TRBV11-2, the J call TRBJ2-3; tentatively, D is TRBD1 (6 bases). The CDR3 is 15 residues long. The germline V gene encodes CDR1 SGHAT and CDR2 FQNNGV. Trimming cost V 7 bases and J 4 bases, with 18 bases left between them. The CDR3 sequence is CASTHYTGKADTQYF. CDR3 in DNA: TGTGCCAGCACCCACTACACAGGGAAAGCAGATACGCAGTATTTT.

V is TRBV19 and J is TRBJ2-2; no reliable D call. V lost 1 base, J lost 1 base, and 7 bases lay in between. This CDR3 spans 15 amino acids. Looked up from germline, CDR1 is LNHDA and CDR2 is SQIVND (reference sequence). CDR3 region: CASSIGALNTGELFF. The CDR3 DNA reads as TGTGCCAGTAGTATAGGGGCCCTGAACACCGGGGAGCTGTTTTTT.

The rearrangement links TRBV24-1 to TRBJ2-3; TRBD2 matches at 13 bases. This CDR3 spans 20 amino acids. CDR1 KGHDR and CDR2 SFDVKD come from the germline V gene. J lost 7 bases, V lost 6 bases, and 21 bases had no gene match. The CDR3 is CATSPPPGATSGGTTYTQYF. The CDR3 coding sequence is TGTGCCACCAGTCCCCCGCCAGGGGCGACTAGCGGGGGGACCACGTATACGCAGTATTTT.

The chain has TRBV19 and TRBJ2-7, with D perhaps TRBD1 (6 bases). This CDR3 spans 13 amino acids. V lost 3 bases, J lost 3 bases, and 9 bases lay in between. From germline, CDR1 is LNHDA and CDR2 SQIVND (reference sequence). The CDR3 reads CASSMSRGYEQYF. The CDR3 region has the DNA TGTGCCAGTAGTATGTCCAGGGGCTACGAGCAGTACTTC.

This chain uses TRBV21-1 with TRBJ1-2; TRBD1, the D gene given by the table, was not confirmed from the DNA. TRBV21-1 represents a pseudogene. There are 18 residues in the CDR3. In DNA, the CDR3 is TGTGCCAGCAGCAAAGCATGCTTTGCGCAGCAGGAACGCTATGGCTACACCTTC. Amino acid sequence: CASSKACFAQQERYGYTF.

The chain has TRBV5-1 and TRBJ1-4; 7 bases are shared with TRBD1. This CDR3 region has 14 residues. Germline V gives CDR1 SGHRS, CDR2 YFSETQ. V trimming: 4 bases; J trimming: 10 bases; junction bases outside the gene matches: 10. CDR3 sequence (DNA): TGCGCCAGCAGCGTCCAGGGGGTAGTGGGAAAACTGTTTTTT. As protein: CASSVQGVVGKLFF.

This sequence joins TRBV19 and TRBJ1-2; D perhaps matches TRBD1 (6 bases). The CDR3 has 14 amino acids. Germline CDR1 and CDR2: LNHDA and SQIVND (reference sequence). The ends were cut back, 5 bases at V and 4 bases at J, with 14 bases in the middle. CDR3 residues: CASSHDGRGYGYTF. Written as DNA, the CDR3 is TGTGCCAGTAGTCATGACGGCAGGGGCTATGGCTACACCTTC.

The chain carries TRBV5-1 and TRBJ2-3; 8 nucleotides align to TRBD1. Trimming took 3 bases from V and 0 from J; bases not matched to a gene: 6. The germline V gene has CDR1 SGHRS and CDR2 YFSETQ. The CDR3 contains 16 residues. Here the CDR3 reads CASSSQGALSTDTQYF. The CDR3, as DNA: TGCGCCAGCAGCTCGCAGGGGGCGTTAAGCACAGATACGCAGTATTTT.

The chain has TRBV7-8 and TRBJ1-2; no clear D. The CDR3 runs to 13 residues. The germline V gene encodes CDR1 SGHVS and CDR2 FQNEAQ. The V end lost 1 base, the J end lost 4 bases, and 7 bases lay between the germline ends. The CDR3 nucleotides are TGTGCCAGCAGCTTAGGGTACAGCTATGGCTACACCTTC. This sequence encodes CASSLGYSYGYTF.

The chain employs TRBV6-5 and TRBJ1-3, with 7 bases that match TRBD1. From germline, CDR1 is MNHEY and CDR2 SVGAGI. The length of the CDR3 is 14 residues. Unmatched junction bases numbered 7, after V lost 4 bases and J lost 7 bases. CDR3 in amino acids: CASSSPLQGNTIYF. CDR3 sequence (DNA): TGTGCCAGCAGTTCCCCCTTACAGGGGAACACCATATATTTT.

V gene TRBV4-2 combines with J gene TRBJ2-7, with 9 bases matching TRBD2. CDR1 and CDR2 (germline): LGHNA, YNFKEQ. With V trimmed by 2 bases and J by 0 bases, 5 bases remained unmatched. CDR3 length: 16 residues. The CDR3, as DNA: TGTGCCAGCAGCCAACCTAGCGGGGCGAGCTCCTACGAGCAGTACTTC. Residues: CASSQPSGASSYEQYF.

The chain's CDR3 is CASSPLTGWDEQFF. The CDR3 DNA reads TGTGCCAGCAGTCCACTGACAGGGTGGGATGAGCAGTTCTTC. V is TRBV28 and J is TRBJ2-1; 7 bases agree with TRBD1. This CDR3 region has 14 residues. Looked up from germline, CDR1 is MDHEN and CDR2 is SYDVKM. V lost 5 bases, J lost 8 bases, and 9 bases stayed unmatched.

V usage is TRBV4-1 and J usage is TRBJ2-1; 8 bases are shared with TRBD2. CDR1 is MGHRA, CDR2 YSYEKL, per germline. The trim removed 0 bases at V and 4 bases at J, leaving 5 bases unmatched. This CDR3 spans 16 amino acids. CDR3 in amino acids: CASSQDLQRGYNEQFF. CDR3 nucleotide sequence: TGCGCCAGCAGCCAAGATCTCCAGCGGGGGTACAATGAGCAGTTCTTC.